What follows are 7 T cell receptor beta chains derived from one specimen sequenced in a study of blood T cell repertoires in COVID-19. Measured with immunoSEQ multiplex PCR; TCRdb has only the in-frame clones, and not every one. Of 400,000 to 450,000 clones listed, 90% are singletons. Input material: PBMCs or T cells enriched from blood (not recorded which). Receptors were obtained from a man younger than 30 who had recovered from COVID-19.

V and J are TRBV10-3 and TRBJ2-2, with 7 bases identical to TRBD2. The CDR3 sequence is 13 residues long. Germline CDR1 ENHRY, CDR2 SYGVKD. Germline trimming cut 7 bases from V and 3 bases from J; bases unmatched to any gene: 2. CDR3 DNA sequence: TGTGCCATCACTCGGGGGGACACCGGGGAGCTGTTTTTT. This codes for CAITRGDTGELFF.

This rearrangement joins TRBV6-5 to TRBJ1-2; the match to TRBD1 covers 8 bases. Trimming took 9 bases from V and 8 from J; bases not matched to a gene: 8. The CDR3 totals 12 residues. Germline CDR1 MNHEY, CDR2 SVGAGI. Written as DNA, the CDR3 is TGTGCCAGGTCAGCAGGGGGCAAGGGCTACACCTTC. Translation: CARSAGGKGYTF.

The V and J genes are TRBV6-5 and TRBJ2-1, with D possibly matching TRBD2 (6 bases). Germline-derived CDR1 and CDR2 are MNHEY and SVGAGI. This CDR3 comprises 14 residues. Trimming removed 8 bases from V and 3 bases from J, with 14 bases in between. In nucleotides, the CDR3 is TGTGCCAGCGGCGCGGGACTCGGCTACAATGAGCAGTTCTTC. Protein sequence: CASGAGLGYNEQFF.

V gene TRBV15 combines with J gene TRBJ2-2, with 8 bases lining up with TRBD1. The germline V gene has CDR1 LNHNV and CDR2 YYDKDF (reference sequence). V shed 0 bases and J 4 bases; nucleotides not matched to a gene: 4. The CDR3 has 16 residues. CDR3 sequence: CATSRDRGLRTGELFF. CDR3 bases: TGTGCCACCAGCAGAGACAGGGGGCTGCGCACCGGGGAGCTGTTTTTT.

The chain employs TRBV27 and TRBJ1-4; TRBD1 might be the D (5 bases). This CDR3 has 15 residues. Germline values: CDR1 MNHEY, CDR2 SMNVEV (reference sequence). Deletions cut 1 base from V and 10 bases from J, with 16 bases between. CDR3 amino acids: CASSLWASGAGKLFF. CDR3 bases: TGTGCCAGCAGTTTATGGGCCAGCGGGGCTGGAAAACTGTTTTTT.

V is TRBV9 and J is TRBJ2-5, with TRBD1 matching 8 bases. Germline V CDR1 and CDR2: SGDLS, YYNGEE. This CDR3 region has 15 residues. Losses at the gene ends were 1 base for V and 2 bases for J; bases not matched to a gene: 4. The CDR3 loop is CASSVQGQVQETQYF. The CDR3 DNA reads TGTGCCAGCAGCGTACAGGGACAGGTGCAAGAGACCCAGTACTTC.

The CDR3 region has the DNA TGTGCCAGCAGCCCCGGAGGGGAGAATGGCTACACCTTC. Translating it yields CASSPGGENGYTF. The chain links TRBV9 to TRBJ1-2, with a possible D match to TRBD1 (5 bases). Germline V gene data show CDR1 as SGDLS and CDR2 as YYNGEE. CDR3 length: 13 amino acids. Trimming took 4 bases from V and 6 from J, leaving 13 bases between them. Full variable domain (rest looked up from reference TRBV9 and TRBJ1-2): DSGVTQTPKHLITATGQRVTLRCSPRSGDLSVYWYQQSLDQGLQFLIQYYNGEERAKGNILERFSAQQFPDLHSELNLSSLELGDSALYFCASSPGGENGYTFGSGTRLTVV.